This T cell receptor (beta chain) was recovered during a study of cytomegalovirus exposure and HLA in healthy donors. Trimming at V came to 7 bases and at J to 4 bases, leaving 8 bases not matched to a gene. The CDR3 contains 15 residues. CDR1 is SGHRS and CDR2 is YFSETQ in the germline V gene. There are a few counts of this clone. PCR amplification relied on 60 Vbeta primers (plus 13 Jbeta primers). Profiling relied on immunoSEQ multiplex PCR, and the TCRdb table lists in-frame clones only, not all of them. The table lists about 160,000 clones, roughly 80% of them singletons. The V gene is TRBV5-1, the J gene TRBJ2-1, with 10 bases aligning to TRBD2. This TCR derives from a male donor in good health and CMV-seropositive. Sequences were obtained from PBMCs. The CDR3 region is CASFAGTSAYNEQFF. The CDR3 region has the DNA TGCGCCAGCTTCGCCGGGACTAGCGCTTACAATGAGCAGTTCTTC.